One and the same sample provided the 32 T cell receptor beta chains below, sequenced in a study of CD8 T cells in Susac syndrome. An input of roughly 0.45 to 1 ug of RNA was subjected to reverse transcription using random hexamers. TCRdb reanalysed the immunoSEQ multiplex PCR reads using MiXCR and keeps one entry per CDR3 protein. The data contain about 210,000 distinct CDR3 sequences, roughly 96% of them singletons. The specimen sequenced was CD4+ T cells from PBMCs. Receptor source: a human donor with multiple sclerosis.

The chain is built from TRBV20-1 and TRBJ1-2; D gene unclear. Germline CDR1 and CDR2: DFQATT and SNEGSKA (reference sequence). This CDR3 has 13 amino acids. Trimming shortened V by 0 bases and J by 6 bases, and 11 bases separated the two germline ends. The CDR3 sequence: CSARDHSSDGYTF. Written as DNA, the CDR3 is TGCAGTGCTAGAGATCATAGTAGTGATGGCTACACCTTC.

The chain joins TRBV12-3 or TRBV12-4 to TRBJ2-5; 9 bases line up with TRBD2. V shed 5 bases and J 5 bases; nucleotides not matched to a gene: 6. This CDR3 has 14 amino acids. CDR3 sequence reads: CASSQLAGFETQYF. In DNA, the CDR3 is TGTGCCAGCAGTCAGCTAGCGGGGTTTGAGACCCAGTACTTC.

The CDR3 sequence: CAWAGTSNSYEQYF. The DNA of the CDR3 is TGTGCCTGGGCGGGGACTTCCAATTCCTACGAGCAGTACTTC. V usage is TRBV30 and J usage is TRBJ2-7; possible D gene TRBD2, 6 bases. CDR1 and CDR2 (germline): GTSNPN, SVGIG (reference sequence). The CDR3 consists of 14 residues. V lost 5 bases to trimming and J lost 1 base, with 15 bases between them.

To note about this clonotype: At one end the junction does not follow the germline gene, possibly because of a read error. CDR3 residues: CASSNLEGETQYF. The CDR3 DNA follows: TGTGCTAGCAGCAACTTAGAGGGAGAGACCCAGTACTTC. The chain combines TRBV7-7 with TRBJ2-5, with a tentative D call TRBD2 (5 bases). This CDR3 is 13 amino acids long. Germline V lookup: CDR1 SSHAT, CDR2 FNYEAQ (reference sequence).

This clonotype was detected only a few times. The J gene is TRBJ1-1, the V gene TRBV30, with D possibly TRBD1 on 5 matching bases. V was cut by 0 bases and J by 4 bases, with 15 bases left in between. Looked up from germline, CDR1 is GTSNPN and CDR2 is SVGIG (reference sequence). The CDR3 loop spans 15 amino acids. The CDR3 coding sequence is TGTGCCTGGAGTGTTAGAGGTACAAGGGGCACTGAAGCTTTCTTT. It translates to CAWSVRGTRGTEAFF.

This chain links TRBV4-1 with TRBJ2-7; D is possibly TRBD1 or TRBD2 (5 bases each). With 4 bases removed from V and 0 bases from J, the gap between germline ends came to 13 bases. The CDR3 is 15 residues long. Germline-derived CDR1 and CDR2 are MGHRA and YSYEKL. The CDR3 here is CASSPDRTSSYEQYF. In nucleotides, the CDR3 is TGCGCCAGCAGCCCCGACAGAACTAGCTCCTACGAGCAGTACTTC.

This sequence joins TRBV18 and TRBJ2-2, with unresolved D. CDR1 is KGHSH, CDR2 LQKENI, per germline. The CDR3 totals 11 residues. The ends were cut back, 3 bases at V and 10 bases at J, with 6 bases in the middle. CDR3 bases: TGTGCCAGCTCACCCAAGGAGGAGCTGTTTTTT. Its protein is CASSPKEELFF.

The rearrangement links TRBV20-1 to TRBJ1-2; D might be TRBD1 (6 bases). V lost 3 bases to trimming and J lost 6 bases, with 11 bases between them. CDR1 and CDR2 from the germline V gene are DFQATT and SNEGSKA (reference sequence). This CDR3 spans 12 amino acids. CDR3 in DNA: TGCAGTGCTAGGTGGCAGGGGAATGGCTACACCTTC. Translation: CSARWQGNGYTF.

The rearrangement links TRBV9 to TRBJ1-6; D is perhaps TRBD1 (6 bases). Germline loops: CDR1 SGDLS, CDR2 YYNGEE. V was shortened by 0 bases and J by 7 bases, with 11 bases between the two germline ends. This CDR3 has 15 amino acids. CDR3 sequence reads: CASSVGQGSNSPLHF. Here the CDR3 DNA reads TGTGCCAGCAGCGTAGGGCAGGGGTCGAATTCACCCCTCCACTTT.

This clonotype was recorded only once. The chain joins TRBV11-1 to TRBJ2-4, with TRBD2 as a possible D gene (5 bases). V gave up 0 bases and J gave up 3 bases, with 24 bases separating them. The CDR3 totals 20 residues. Germline assignment: CDR1 SGHAT and CDR2 FQDESV (reference sequence). The CDR3 loop is CASSLASLFPLALGKNIQYF. CDR3 nucleotides: TGTGCCAGCAGCTTAGCGAGCCTGTTTCCCTTAGCGCTTGGCAAAAACATTCAGTACTTC.

V and J are TRBV27 and TRBJ1-4; 9 nucleotides agree with TRBD1. Trimming took 6 bases from V and 10 from J; bases not matched to a gene: 12. The germline gives CDR1 MNHEY, CDR2 SMNVEV (reference sequence). The CDR3 is made up of 15 amino acids. The chain's CDR3 is CASRRGQGKNGKLFF. CDR3 in DNA: TGTGCCAGCAGACGAGGACAGGGGAAGAACGGAAAACTGTTTTTT.

A few counts support this clonotype. This sequence joins TRBV7-3 and TRBJ2-3, with unresolved D. CDR1 is SGHTA, CDR2 FQGTGA, per germline. The germline V and J ends were trimmed by 2 bases and 1 base, with 4 bases remaining between them. The CDR3 has 13 amino acids. The CDR3 DNA reads TGTGCCAGCAGCTTACTACGCACAGATACGCAGTATTTT. Translating it yields CASSLLRTDTQYF.

This clonotype was counted a single time. This chain links TRBV29-1 with TRBJ2-1; 10 nucleotides line up with TRBD1. This CDR3 is 16 amino acids long. Germline-derived CDR1 and CDR2 are SQVTM and ANQGSEA. V shed 7 bases and J 2 bases; nucleotides not matched to a gene: 11. As DNA, the CDR3 is TGCAGCGCGCCCAGTTCCGGGACAGGGGCCTACAATGAGCAGTTCTTC. The encoded protein is CSAPSSGTGAYNEQFF.

V is TRBV27 and J is TRBJ2-3, with D possibly TRBD2 on 6 matching bases. CDR3 length equals 12 residues. Between the trimmed V and J ends, which lost 5 bases and 7 bases, there was a span of 10 bases. Germline V lookup: CDR1 MNHEY, CDR2 SMNVEV (reference sequence). The CDR3 protein is CASSPGGNTQYF. The CDR3 region has the DNA TGTGCCAGCAGTCCAGGAGGGAATACGCAGTATTTT.

This chain links TRBV11-1 with TRBJ1-5; 10 nucleotides agree with TRBD1. The ends lost 0 bases at V and 3 bases at J; junction bases unmatched: 8. This CDR3 has 18 residues. The germline V gene encodes CDR1 SGHAT and CDR2 FQDESV (reference sequence). The CDR3: CASSLAFRGQGNNQPQHF. In DNA form, the CDR3 reads TGTGCCAGCAGCTTAGCGTTTAGGGGACAGGGGAACAATCAGCCCCAGCATTTT.

The V gene is TRBV3-1, the J gene TRBJ2-3, with D tentatively TRBD2 (5 bases). Germline V lookup: CDR1 LGHDT, CDR2 YNNKEL (reference sequence). This CDR3 has 13 residues. V was trimmed by 2 bases and J by 9 bases, leaving 12 bases between them. The DNA of the CDR3 is TGTGCCAGCAGCCAAAAGGTCGGGAACACGCAGTATTTT. This codes for CASSQKVGNTQYF.

This clonotype has only one observation. The chain employs TRBV5-1 and TRBJ2-3; 8 bases are a match to TRBD1. The CDR3 is 14 amino acids. V shed 7 bases, J shed 5 bases, and the junction held 9 bases outside the gene matches. CDR1 and CDR2 from the germline V gene are SGHRS and YFSETQ. CDR3 in amino acids: CASCRTGTGDTQYF. CDR3 DNA sequence: TGCGCCAGCTGCAGGACAGGGACGGGAGATACGCAGTATTTT.

This chain uses TRBV20-1 with TRBJ2-3; TRBD2 agrees at 9 bases. The CDR3 length is 14 residues. Germline-derived CDR1 and CDR2 are DFQATT and SNEGSKA (reference sequence). Losses at the gene ends were 7 bases for V and 4 bases for J; bases not matched to a gene: 9. The CDR3 protein is CSVFIAGVADTQYF. CDR3 nucleotides: TGCAGTGTTTTCATAGCGGGAGTGGCAGATACGCAGTATTTT.

This chain joins TRBV14 and TRBJ2-7; D unclear. Looked up from germline, CDR1 is SGHDN and CDR2 is FVKESK. V was clipped by 3 bases and J by 4 bases, with 13 bases between them. This CDR3 region has 14 residues. This CDR3 reads CASSQIEAWYEQYF. The CDR3 nucleotides are TGTGCCAGCAGCCAGATTGAGGCTTGGTACGAGCAGTACTTC.

Only one count was recorded for this clonotype. The chain carries TRBV21-1 and TRBJ1-5; the D call TRBD1 from the table was never checked on the DNA. TRBV21-1 is assigned pseudogene status. The CDR3 sequence is 16 residues long. For the CDR3, the DNA is TGTGCCAGCAGCCCCCATGCCGCCGGGGCGAATCAGCCCCAGCATTTT. Encoded protein: CASSPHAAGANQPQHF.

This chain links TRBV10-2 with TRBJ2-3; 11 bases line up with TRBD2. V gave up 0 bases and J gave up 2 bases; unmatched junction bases: 13. The CDR3 covers 20 residues. Germline V gene lookup returns CDR1 WSHSY and CDR2 SAAADI. The CDR3 DNA follows: TGCGCCAGCAGTGAGTCGAACAGGCCTAGCGGGAGGCGAGCCACAGATACGCAGTATTTT. It is translated as CASSESNRPSGRRATDTQYF.

The rearrangement uses TRBV4-1 and TRBJ2-5, with D possibly matching TRBD1 (6 bases). CDR3 length equals 14 residues. Germline CDR1 and CDR2: MGHRA and YSYEKL. V was shortened by 1 base and J by 3 bases, with 9 bases between the two germline ends. Here the CDR3 DNA reads TGCGCCAGCAGCCAAGTACAGGGCGAAGAGACCCAGTACTTC. Its protein is CASSQVQGEETQYF.

The chain links TRBV1 to TRBJ1-5; TRBD1 is the table's D call and was not checked against the DNA. TRBV1 is listed as a pseudogene. The length of the CDR3 is 18 residues. As DNA, the CDR3 is TGCACCAGCAGCCAATCGGGACAGGGGGCAGGGAGCAATCAGCCCCAGCATTTT. Protein product: CTSSQSGQGAGSNQPQHF.

CDR3 coding DNA: TGTGCCACCGGACAAGGAACGATGAACACTGAAGCTTTCTTT. It yields the protein CATGQGTMNTEAFF. This chain uses TRBV15 with TRBJ1-1; possible D gene TRBD1, 5 bases. Germline V gives CDR1 LNHNV, CDR2 YYDKDF (reference sequence). Trimming left V 8 bases short and J 0 bases short, with 13 bases between. The CDR3 length is 14 residues. Combining the CDR3 with reference TRBV15 and TRBJ1-1 gives the whole variable domain DAMVIQNPRYQVTQFGKPVTLSCSQTLNHNVMYWYQQKSSQAPKLLFHYYDKDFNNEADTPDNFQSRRPNTSFCFLDIRSPGLGDTAMYLCATGQGTMNTEAFFGQGTRLTVV.

Here the CDR3 reads CSAYRRGGGTDTQYF. The CDR3, as DNA: TGCAGTGCTTATCGCCGGGGCGGCGGCACAGATACGCAGTATTTT. The chain recombines TRBV20-1 with TRBJ2-3; tentatively, D is TRBD1 or TRBD2 (5 bases each). Germline CDR1 and CDR2: DFQATT and SNEGSKA (reference sequence). The CDR3 totals 15 residues. V was trimmed by 5 bases and J by 1 base, leaving 16 bases between them.

V gene TRBV9 combines with J gene TRBJ1-1; tentatively, D is TRBD1 (5 bases). CDR3 length: 14 amino acids. Germline lookup yields CDR1 SGDLS and CDR2 YYNGEE. With 2 bases removed from V and 0 bases from J, the gap between germline ends came to 8 bases. CDR3 sequence reads: CASSVGTLNTEAFF. The CDR3 DNA reads as TGTGCCAGCAGCGTGGGGACGTTGAACACTGAAGCTTTCTTT.

The chain couples TRBV3-1 to TRBJ2-2; 7 nucleotides align to TRBD1. The CDR3 has 13 residues. Trimming removed 4 bases from V and 7 bases from J; junction bases left unmatched: 3. Germline loops: CDR1 LGHDT, CDR2 YNNKEL (reference sequence). CDR3 DNA: TGTGCCAGCAGCCTTAGACAGGGCGGGGAGCTGTTTTTT. Its protein is CASSLRQGGELFF.

The V and J genes are TRBV29-1 and TRBJ2-1; D is uncertain. This CDR3 comprises 13 residues. V was clipped by 4 bases and J by 0 bases, with 7 bases between them. Germline assignment: CDR1 SQVTM and CDR2 ANQGSEA. For the CDR3, the DNA is TGCAGCGTTGCACATCACTCCTACAATGAGCAGTTCTTC. Translating it yields CSVAHHSYNEQFF.

V gene TRBV20-1 combines with J gene TRBJ2-3, with D maybe TRBD1 (6 bases). In germline, CDR1 is DFQATT, CDR2 SNEGSKA (reference sequence). Between the trimmed V and J ends, which lost 0 bases and 6 bases, there was a span of 10 bases. The CDR3 consists of 13 residues. The CDR3, as DNA: TGCAGTGCTAGAGATATAAGGGGGGATACGCAGTATTTT. This gives the protein CSARDIRGDTQYF.

The DNA for the CDR3 is TGTGCCAGCAGCGTAGACGTCTATGGCTACACCTTC. This codes for CASSVDVYGYTF. J is TRBJ1-2 and V is TRBV9; unclear D gene. With 0 bases removed from V and 4 bases from J, the gap between germline ends came to 4 bases. CDR1 and CDR2 from the germline V gene are SGDLS and YYNGEE. The CDR3 totals 12 residues.

The genes are TRBV5-6 and TRBJ2-6; perhaps TRBD1 as D (5 bases). CDR3 length equals 13 residues. V shed 0 bases and J shed 12 bases, with 10 bases lying between them. Germline V gene data show CDR1 as SGHDT and CDR2 as YYEEEE. In DNA form, the CDR3 reads TGTGCCAGCAGCTTGGGGGTCACAGGCGTCCTGACTTTC. Translated: CASSLGVTGVLTF.

The genes are TRBV30 and TRBJ1-1; 7 bases match TRBD1. Germline loops: CDR1 GTSNPN, CDR2 SVGIG (reference sequence). The CDR3 length is 12 residues. The chain's CDR3 is CASTGLNTEAFF. Written as DNA, the CDR3 is TGTGCTTCGACAGGGCTGAACACTGAAGCTTTCTTT.